A single sample gave rise to the 32 T cell receptor beta chains below, sequenced in a study of OX40 agonist ivuxolimab in advanced cancers. TCRdb's table, derived via immunoSEQ multiplex PCR, lists solely in-frame clones and lacks some. The profile shows 15,000 to 25,000 clones, approximately 91% of them singletons. The source was CD4+ or CD8+ T cells sorted from blood, collected in a trial of the OX40 agonist ivuxolimab. These receptor sequences come from an adult with an advanced solid tumor such as melanoma, head and neck, liver or kidney cancer.

The chain has TRBV7-9 and TRBJ2-3; 9 bases agree with TRBD1. Per germline, CDR1 SEHNR and CDR2 FQNEAQ (reference sequence). J gave up 0 bases and V 5 bases, and 6 bases lay outside the gene matches. This CDR3 contains 16 residues. The CDR3 DNA is TGTGCCAGCAGCCCCCGACAGGGGGATAGCACAGATACGCAGTATTTT. As protein: CASSPRQGDSTDTQYF.

V usage is TRBV18 and J usage is TRBJ1-3; D unclear. This CDR3 comprises 13 residues. CDR1 is KGHSH and CDR2 is LQKENI in the germline V gene. V dropped 3 bases and J dropped 2 bases, with 5 bases sitting between them. CDR3 bases: TGTGCCAGCTCACCGGATACTGGAAACACCATATATTTT. Amino acid sequence: CASSPDTGNTIYF. Based on the CDR3 plus reference TRBV18 and TRBJ1-3, the full variable domain is NAGVMQNPRHLVRRRGQEARLRCSPMKGHSHVYWYRQLPEEGLKFMVYLQKENIIDESGMPKERFSAEFPKEGPSILRIQQVVRGDSAAYFCASSPDTGNTIYFGEGSWLTVV.

The chain uses TRBV6-1 and TRBJ1-3, with 8 bases matching TRBD1. The CDR3 totals 15 residues. The trim removed 0 bases at V and 2 bases at J, leaving 0 bases unmatched. Germline V gene lookup returns CDR1 MNHNS and CDR2 SASEGT. CDR3 residues: CASSEATGAGNTIYF. For the CDR3, the DNA is TGTGCCAGCAGTGAAGCGACAGGGGCTGGAAACACCATATATTTT.

This clone was recorded only once. V usage is TRBV19 and J usage is TRBJ2-1, with 9 bases fitting TRBD2. This CDR3 has 16 residues. V dropped 5 bases and J dropped 7; count of bases not matched to a gene: 12. CDR1 LNHDA and CDR2 SQIVND come from the germline V gene (reference sequence). The CDR3 loop reads CASSSRLAVQWNEQFF. In DNA, the CDR3 is TGTGCCAGTAGTTCTCGACTAGCGGTACAATGGAATGAGCAGTTCTTC.

The chain is built from TRBV27 and TRBJ1-1, with D perhaps matching TRBD1 (5 bases). The CDR3 covers 14 residues. Per the germline V gene, CDR1 is MNHEY and CDR2 is SMNVEV (reference sequence). Trimming cost V 4 bases and J 6 bases, with 15 bases left between them. This CDR3 is CASSWGGVDAEAFF. In DNA, the CDR3 is TGTGCCAGCAGTTGGGGGGGGGTTGACGCTGAAGCTTTCTTT.

By share of the sample, this clone is medium-sized. The V gene is TRBV19, the J gene TRBJ2-7; TRBD2 matches 7 bases. Per the germline V gene, CDR1 is LNHDA and CDR2 is SQIVND (reference sequence). The V segment lost 3 bases and the J segment 5 bases; nucleotides outside the gene matches: 7. The CDR3 covers 14 residues. The DNA for the CDR3 is TGTGCCAGTAGTATGGCCCCGGCGGGGGACGAGCAGTACTTC. Its protein product is CASSMAPAGDEQYF.

The chain uses TRBV14 and TRBJ2-1; no firm D call. The CDR3 covers 15 residues. V was trimmed by 3 bases and J by 0 bases, leaving 9 bases between them. Germline V gene sequence: CDR1 SGHDN, CDR2 FVKESK. The CDR3 here is CASSQGGASYNEQFF. CDR3 nucleotides: TGTGCCAGCAGCCAGGGTGGAGCCTCCTACAATGAGCAGTTCTTC.

The chain joins TRBV19 to TRBJ2-3; TRBD1 aligns across 7 bases. The germline gives CDR1 LNHDA, CDR2 SQIVND (reference sequence). V was pared by 5 bases and J by 2 bases, with 7 bases of the junction left unmatched. CDR3 length: 15 residues. The CDR3 nucleotides are TGTGCCAGTAGTCCTCGACAGGGCCCCACAGATACGCAGTATTTT. It yields the protein CASSPRQGPTDTQYF.

J is TRBJ2-1 and V is TRBV27; TRBD2 aligns across 8 bases. After removal of 3 bases from V and 14 bases from J, the junction contained 15 bases not matched to a gene. CDR1 and CDR2 (germline): MNHEY, SMNVEV (reference sequence). The CDR3 runs 15 residues. The CDR3 bases are TGTGCCAGCAGTTTGGGGGGGTCAGCGGGAGTGGTGGAGTTCTTC. Translating gives CASSLGGSAGVVEFF.

The CDR3 protein is CAWEGEQGPSYEQYF. CDR3 nucleotides: TGTGCCTGGGAGGGGGAACAGGGGCCTTCCTACGAGCAGTACTTC. The V call is TRBV30, the J call TRBJ2-7; 7 bases are shared with TRBD1. Germline V gene data show CDR1 as GTSNPN and CDR2 as SVGIG (reference sequence). J was trimmed by 1 base and V by 5 bases; bases with no gene match: 11. CDR3 length: 15 amino acids.

The gene calls are TRBV28 and TRBJ2-7; maybe TRBD2 (6 bases). Trimming removed 6 bases from V and 9 bases from J, with 15 bases in between. There are 12 residues in the CDR3. CDR1 and CDR2 (germline): MDHEN, SYDVKM. CDR3 DNA: TGTGCCAGCAGCTCCCCCGGGACTTCGCAGTACTTC. Translation gives CASSSPGTSQYF.

V is TRBV29-1 and J is TRBJ1-2; unclear D gene. The CDR3 loop spans 11 amino acids. The germline V gene has CDR1 SQVTM and CDR2 ANQGSEA. The germline V and J ends were trimmed by 7 bases and 6 bases, with 12 bases remaining between them. CDR3 DNA: TGCAGCGCCCCCGGACCTGATGGCTACACCTTC. It encodes CSAPGPDGYTF.

V and J are TRBV19 and TRBJ1-5, with a weak D call TRBD1 (6 bases). V lost 10 bases to trimming and J lost 4 bases, with 11 bases between them. Per the germline V gene, CDR1 is LNHDA and CDR2 is SQIVND (reference sequence). This CDR3 spans 12 amino acids. CDR3 in DNA: TGTGCCACTGGAGGGGGGAATCAGCCCCAGCATTTT. It yields the protein CATGGGNQPQHF.

This rearrangement joins TRBV7-2 to TRBJ2-1, with TRBD2 matching 7 bases. The J segment lost 4 bases and the V segment lost 1 base, leaving 4 bases of the junction unmatched. CDR1 and CDR2 from the germline V gene are SGHTA and FQGNSA. CDR3 length: 15 amino acids. CDR3 DNA sequence: TGTGCCAGCAGCTTAGACGGGGGAGGGTACAATGAGCAGTTCTTC. This codes for CASSLDGGGYNEQFF.

The chain joins TRBV9 to TRBJ2-7; weak D call: TRBD2 (6 bases). The CDR3 is 13 amino acids. CDR1 and CDR2 (germline): SGDLS, YYNGEE. Trimming removed 3 bases from V and 5 bases from J, with 12 bases in between. CDR3 loop: CASSAGGRNEQYF. The CDR3 DNA reads as TGTGCCAGCAGCGCCGGGGGTAGAAACGAGCAGTACTTC.

The chain employs TRBV7-8 and TRBJ2-3, with 8 bases lining up with TRBD1. Germline V gene sequence: CDR1 SGHVS, CDR2 FQNEAQ. Unmatched junction bases numbered 8, after V lost 4 bases and J lost 2 bases. The CDR3 sequence is 16 residues long. In nucleotides, the CDR3 is TGTGCCAGCAGCTCCCAGGGGGCGAACCCCACAGATACGCAGTATTTT. As protein: CASSSQGANPTDTQYF.

The genes are TRBV7-2 and TRBJ2-5, with a weak D call TRBD2 (6 bases). Trimming left V 4 bases short and J 1 base short, with 13 bases between. Germline V gene sequence: CDR1 SGHTA, CDR2 FQGNSA. This CDR3 is built from 15 residues. The CDR3 DNA reads as TGTGCCAGCAGCTCAGGCCGGGGACTCCAAGAGACCCAGTACTTC. This codes for CASSSGRGLQETQYF.

This chain joins TRBV11-3 and TRBJ2-3; TRBD2 aligns across 12 bases. The trim removed 5 bases at V and 0 bases at J, leaving 6 bases unmatched. The CDR3 is 17 residues long. Germline assignment: CDR1 SGHNT and CDR2 YENEEA. As DNA, the CDR3 is TGTGCCAGCAGCGGGACTAGCGGGTCTACTAGCACAGATACGCAGTATTTT. Its translation: CASSGTSGSTSTDTQYF.

Points on this clone: The sample has other DNA sequences that encode this CDR3 too. The chain couples TRBV27 to TRBJ1-5, with a possible D match to TRBD1 (5 bases). The germline V gene encodes CDR1 MNHEY and CDR2 SMNVEV (reference sequence). This CDR3 has 13 amino acids. Trimming pared 4 bases from V and 6 bases from J, leaving 10 bases between. The CDR3 loop is CASSWTGGQPQHF. The CDR3 coding sequence is TGTGCCAGCAGTTGGACGGGGGGTCAGCCCCAGCATTTT.

The table lists this clone with a few counts. The chain is built from TRBV14 and TRBJ2-7; no clear D. Trimming pared 4 bases from V and 6 bases from J, leaving 10 bases between. Germline V gives CDR1 SGHDN, CDR2 FVKESK. The CDR3 extends over 12 amino acids. CDR3 region: CASSLPVGEQYF. Written as DNA, the CDR3 is TGTGCCAGCAGCCTACCAGTGGGCGAGCAGTACTTC.

The chain links TRBV7-3 to TRBJ1-1, with TRBD1 identical over 7 bases. V dropped 8 bases and J dropped 8; count of bases not matched to a gene: 11. CDR3 size: 13 residues. The germline CDR1 and CDR2 sequences are SGHTA and FQGTGA. The chain's CDR3 is CASGTTGAEEAFF. The CDR3 DNA follows: TGTGCCAGCGGCACAACAGGGGCCGAAGAAGCTTTCTTT.

Points on this clone: An end of the junction differs from the germline gene, which may be a read error. V gene TRBV28 combines with J gene TRBJ2-2; D unclear. CDR1 MDHEN and CDR2 SYDVKM come from the germline V gene. This CDR3 region has 12 residues. The CDR3 loop reads CAGSRNTGELFF. The CDR3 coding sequence is TGTGCCGGCAGTCGGAACACCGGGGAGCTGTTTTTT.

This chain connects TRBV11-2 to TRBJ2-5; TRBD1 matches 10 bases. The DNA end lines up better with TRBJ2-7; the J call may be wrong. CDR3 size: 14 residues. CDR1 and CDR2 (germline): SGHAT, FQNNGV. CDR3 coding DNA: TGTGCCAGCAGCCACCGGGACAGGGGATACGAGCAGTACTTC. Protein product: CASSHRDRGYEQYF.

This chain uses TRBV19 with TRBJ1-5; 7 positions agree with TRBD1. This CDR3 is 15 amino acids long. Germline CDR1 LNHDA, CDR2 SQIVND (reference sequence). J was trimmed by 2 bases and V by 6 bases; bases with no gene match: 7. CDR3 coding DNA: TGTGCCAGTAGCTTGACAGGGATAGGCAATCAGCCCCAGCATTTT. This codes for CASSLTGIGNQPQHF.

This chain connects TRBV11-2 to TRBJ1-1; D call uncertain. The CDR3 runs to 12 residues. CDR1 is SGHAT, CDR2 FQNNGV, per germline. With 5 bases removed from V and 1 base from J, the gap between germline ends came to 5 bases. CDR3 residues: CASSPGNTEAFF. In DNA, the CDR3 is TGTGCCAGCAGCCCAGGGAACACTGAAGCTTTCTTT.

The chain joins TRBV27 to TRBJ2-5, with TRBD2 matching 13 bases. Germline V lookup: CDR1 MNHEY, CDR2 SMNVEV (reference sequence). The CDR3 is 15 amino acids. V gave up 3 bases and J gave up 11 bases; unmatched junction bases: 9. CDR3 protein: CASSFTSGRVGEQYF. CDR3 nucleotides: TGTGCCAGCAGTTTTACTAGCGGGAGGGTCGGGGAGCAGTACTTC.

The V call is TRBV6-1, the J call TRBJ2-1, with 11 nucleotides matching TRBD2. Germline V gene data show CDR1 as MNHNS and CDR2 as SASEGT. V dropped 2 bases and J dropped 8; count of bases not matched to a gene: 11. This CDR3 has 17 residues. CDR3 sequence reads: CASSEWGTSGSTDEQFF. The CDR3 region has the DNA TGTGCCAGCAGTGAATGGGGCACTAGCGGGAGTACGGATGAGCAGTTCTTC.

Worth noting for this clone: One end of the junction does not line up with germline, which may come from a read error. The chain couples TRBV7-7 to TRBJ2-2; D unclear. Germline CDR1 and CDR2: SSHAT and FNYEAQ (reference sequence). The length of the CDR3 is 14 residues. The CDR3 here is CASKDQLSAGELFF. In nucleotides, the CDR3 is TGTGCTAGCAAGGACCAGTTAAGCGCCGGGGAGCTGTTTTTT. Drawing the rest from reference TRBV7-7 and TRBJ2-2, the complete variable domain is GAGVSQSPRYKVTKRGQDVTLRCDPISSHATLYWYQQALGQGPEFLTYFNYEAQPDKSGLPSDRFSAERPEGSISTLTIQRTEQRDSAMYRCASKDQLSAGELFFGEGSRLTVL.

The chain has TRBV12-5 and TRBJ2-1, with 14 bases matching TRBD2. V was clipped by 3 bases and J by 1 base; unmatched bases: 8. The CDR3 totals 19 residues. Germline assignment: CDR1 LGHNT and CDR2 FRNRAP. The CDR3 loop is CASGFVGTSGSWSYNEQFF. CDR3 bases: TGTGCTAGTGGTTTCGTCGGGACTAGCGGGAGTTGGTCCTACAATGAGCAGTTCTTC.

The J gene is TRBJ2-7, the V gene TRBV19, with D possibly being TRBD1 (5 bases). This CDR3 contains 14 residues. The V and J ends lost 5 bases and 5 bases respectively, with 16 bases between them. Germline CDR1 reads LNHDA; CDR2 reads SQIVND (reference sequence). CDR3 nucleotides: TGTGCCAGTAGTGGGGTCCAGGGTGGCCACGAGCAGTACTTC. Residues: CASSGVQGGHEQYF.

The gene calls are TRBV28 and TRBJ2-7; TRBD1 matches at 7 bases. This CDR3 spans 14 amino acids. Trimming took 5 bases from V and 4 from J; bases not matched to a gene: 8. CDR1 MDHEN and CDR2 SYDVKM come from the germline V gene. The CDR3, as DNA: TGTGCCAGCAGTGTCACAGGGGTGGAATACGAGCAGTACTTC. Translation gives CASSVTGVEYEQYF.

The V and J genes are TRBV7-2 and TRBJ1-4, with no clear D. Trimming removed 7 bases at V and 0 bases at J, with 12 bases between. Germline CDR1 SGHTA, CDR2 FQGNSA. The CDR3 has 15 amino acids. The CDR3, as DNA: TGTGCCAGCACCGGAGCGGGTGCAACTAATGAAAAACTGTTTTTT. It encodes CASTGAGATNEKLFF.